The 2 T cell receptor beta chains below come from one sample, sequenced in a study of blood T cell repertoires in COVID-19. Sequencing used immunoSEQ multiplex PCR; TCRdb keeps in-frame clones, though not all of them. The sample lists over 250,000 clones; 83% were seen once. Sequenced sample: peripheral blood. The receptors here all came from a woman between 50 and 59 years old who had recovered from COVID-19.

Note on this clone: A much larger clonotype is one base distant, so this may be a read error. This sample includes further DNA sequences coding for the same CDR3. CDR3 coding DNA: TGTGCCAGCTCACCTGGGACAGGGGGCAATCAGCCCCAGCATTTT. Its translation is CASSPGTGGNQPQHF. V and J are TRBV18 and TRBJ1-5, with 10 positions matching TRBD1. Germline CDR1 is KGHSH and CDR2 is LQKENI. V trimming: 3 bases; J trimming: 2 bases; junction bases outside the gene matches: 1. The CDR3 is 15 amino acids.

This clone has more than one count but fewer than ten. The J gene is TRBJ2-7, the V gene TRBV18; 14 nucleotides match TRBD2. Germline V lookup: CDR1 KGHSH, CDR2 LQKENI. The CDR3 contains 14 residues. Trimming removed 6 bases from V and 4 bases from J; junction bases left unmatched: 2. The CDR3 loop is CASSGTSGGYEQYF. CDR3 bases: TGTGCCAGCTCCGGGACTAGCGGGGGTTACGAGCAGTACTTC.